Following are 24 T cell receptor beta chains from one sample sequenced in a study of cytomegalovirus exposure and HLA in healthy donors (dated by TCRdb to 2017 to 2019). Preparation of the library involved the immunoSEQ multiplex PCR assay. A mixture of 60 forward primers for TCR Vbeta segments and 13 reverse primers for TCR Jbeta segments was used in the multiplex PCR. TCRdb mirrors the immuneACCESS table, restricted to in-frame sequences. Some clones are absent from its copies; in checked studies, under half trace to an unresolved V gene, and the reason for the others is unknown. This sample holds around 110,000 clones; 70% to 75% were observed only once. The ten largest clones capture roughly 1.5% of the sample. The specimen sequenced was PBMCs. The receptors were sampled from a woman younger than 35 in good health and CMV-seronegative.

The chain couples TRBV9 to TRBJ1-6; D remains ambiguous. Germline V gene lookup returns CDR1 SGDLS and CDR2 YYNGEE. Trimming removed 0 bases from V and 4 bases from J, with 11 bases in between. This CDR3 is built from 16 residues. DNA of the CDR3: TGTGCCAGCAGCGTAGATCCCACCACTTATAATTCACCCCTCCACTTT. Protein: CASSVDPTTYNSPLHF. Full variable domain (remainder filled in from reference TRBV9 and TRBJ1-6): DSGVTQTPKHLITATGQRVTLRCSPRSGDLSVYWYQQSLDQGLQFLIQYYNGEERAKGNILERFSAQQFPDLHSELNLSSLELGDSALYFCASSVDPTTYNSPLHFGNGTRLTVT.

In DNA form, the CDR3 reads TGTGCCAGCAGTTATAGGAGAGATTCCCGGTCACCCCTCCACTTT. Its translation: CASSYRRDSRSPLHF. This chain uses TRBV6-5 with TRBJ1-6; D gene uncertain. V lost 3 bases, J lost 10 bases, and 16 bases lay in between. The CDR3 sequence is 15 residues long. Germline CDR1 reads MNHEY; CDR2 reads SVGAGI.

The J gene is TRBJ1-2, the V gene TRBV9, with D possibly TRBD1 on 6 matching bases. With 0 bases removed from V and 8 bases from J, the gap between germline ends came to 14 bases. This CDR3 region has 14 residues. From germline, CDR1 is SGDLS and CDR2 YYNGEE. The chain's CDR3 is CASSVAGQGKGYTF. The DNA of the CDR3 is TGTGCCAGCAGCGTAGCTGGGCAGGGGAAAGGCTACACCTTC.

This clone was recorded once. The chain has TRBV4-1 and TRBJ2-1; D uncertain. There are 15 residues in the CDR3. The V and J ends lost 4 bases and 1 base respectively, with 11 bases between them. Germline CDR1 and CDR2: MGHRA and YSYEKL. The CDR3 sequence is CASSPSTGSYNEQFF. In nucleotides, the CDR3 is TGCGCCAGCAGCCCAAGCACGGGTTCCTACAATGAGCAGTTCTTC.

The V and J genes are TRBV16 and TRBJ1-2, with TRBD1 matching over 8 bases. The germline gives CDR1 KGHSY, CDR2 FQNENV. Trimming took 2 bases from V and 4 from J; bases not matched to a gene: 3. The CDR3 length is 14 residues. CDR3 sequence: CASSQGTGTYGYTF. The CDR3 DNA reads as TGTGCCAGCAGCCAAGGGACAGGCACCTATGGCTACACCTTC.

The chain links TRBV7-8 to TRBJ2-5; TRBD1 is a possible D gene (6 bases). The CDR3 extends over 16 amino acids. Germline lookup yields CDR1 SGHVS and CDR2 FQNEAQ. Trimming shortened V by 5 bases and J by 4 bases, and 20 bases separated the two germline ends. As DNA, the CDR3 is TGTGCCAGCAGCCACGGGTACTGGACAGCAGGAGAGACCCAGTACTTC. Translating gives CASSHGYWTAGETQYF.

The rearrangement joins TRBV28 to TRBJ2-7; tentatively, D is TRBD1 (5 bases). Trimming left V 6 bases short and J 6 bases short, with 12 bases between. The CDR3 has 12 amino acids. Germline V CDR1 and CDR2: MDHEN, SYDVKM. The CDR3 protein is CASRQGASEQYF. The CDR3 nucleotides are TGTGCCAGCAGACAAGGGGCCTCCGAGCAGTACTTC.

The rearrangement joins TRBV28 to TRBJ1-1; perhaps TRBD1 as D (6 bases). Trimming stripped 7 bases from V and 8 bases from J, with 14 bases between. This CDR3 is built from 12 residues. The germline V gene encodes CDR1 MDHEN and CDR2 SYDVKM. CDR3 region: CASNQDRLEAFF. Here the CDR3 DNA reads TGTGCCAGCAACCAGGACAGATTAGAAGCTTTCTTT. Full variable domain (missing parts from reference TRBV28 and TRBJ1-1): DVKVTQSSRYLVKRTGEKVFLECVQDMDHENMFWYRQDPGLGLRLIYFSYDVKMKEKGDIPEGYSVSREKKERFSLILESASTNQTSMYLCASNQDRLEAFFGQGTRLTVV.

This chain links TRBV28 with TRBJ1-2; 7 bases agree with TRBD1. V was pared by 7 bases and J by 0 bases, with 8 bases of the junction left unmatched. This CDR3 comprises 15 residues. From germline, CDR1 is MDHEN and CDR2 SYDVKM. CDR3 nucleotides: TGTGCCAGCACCCCGGGACAGACGGCTAACTATGGCTACACCTTC. Translation gives CASTPGQTANYGYTF.

Note on this clone: This specimen includes other DNA sequences encoding the same CDR3. The chain uses TRBV2 and TRBJ1-1; a weak D match, TRBD1 (5 bases). V gave up 2 bases and J gave up 8 bases, with 6 bases separating them. The CDR3 consists of 11 residues. Germline CDR1 reads SNHLY; CDR2 reads FYNNEI. The CDR3 coding sequence is TGTGCCAGCAGTGAACAGGGAGAAGCTTTCTTT. Translating it yields CASSEQGEAFF.

The chain carries TRBV6-6 and TRBJ1-4, with D perhaps TRBD1 (5 bases). Germline values: CDR1 MNHNY, CDR2 SVGAGI (reference sequence). V was trimmed by 0 bases and J by 6 bases, leaving 8 bases between them. The CDR3 extends over 14 amino acids. The chain's CDR3 is CASSYSGADEKLFF. Here the CDR3 DNA reads TGTGCCAGCAGTTACTCAGGGGCGGATGAAAAACTGTTTTTT.

The chain combines TRBV5-1 with TRBJ2-7; the D is unclear. Germline lookup yields CDR1 SGHRS and CDR2 YFSETQ. The V gene lost 2 bases and the J gene lost 4 bases, with 4 bases spanning the gap. The CDR3 consists of 11 residues. The CDR3 here is CASSFGYEQYF. The CDR3, as DNA: TGCGCCAGCAGCTTCGGGTACGAGCAGTACTTC. Full variable domain (rest looked up from reference TRBV5-1 and TRBJ2-7): KAGVTQTPRYLIKTRGQQVTLSCSPISGHRSVSWYQQTPGQGLQFLFEYFSETQRNKGNFPGRFSGRQFSNSRSEMNVSTLELGDSALYLCASSFGYEQYFGPGTRLTVT.

The chain links TRBV5-1 to TRBJ2-7, with 10 positions matching TRBD2. Germline CDR1 is SGHRS and CDR2 is YFSETQ. The CDR3 extends over 15 amino acids. The J segment lost 7 bases and the V segment lost 1 base, leaving 8 bases of the junction unmatched. For the CDR3, the DNA is TGCGCCAGCAGCTTGCTTGCTAGCGGGGGTCGAGAGCAGTACTTC. Its protein is CASSLLASGGREQYF.

The chain uses TRBV18 and TRBJ2-2; 7 bases line up with TRBD1. Germline CDR1 and CDR2: KGHSH and LQKENI. J lost 6 bases, V lost 2 bases, and 6 bases had no gene match. This CDR3 has 15 amino acids. The CDR3 DNA sequence: TGTGCCAGCTCACCATATGACAGGGTGGCCGGGGAGCTGTTTTTT. It encodes CASSPYDRVAGELFF.

The V call is TRBV28, the J call TRBJ1-5; D not certain. The CDR3 is 13 amino acids. Germline V gives CDR1 MDHEN, CDR2 SYDVKM. Trimming left V 6 bases short and J 5 bases short, with 11 bases between. CDR3 amino acids: CASSPPPYQPQHF. The CDR3 DNA sequence: TGTGCCAGCAGCCCCCCCCCATATCAGCCCCAGCATTTT. Full variable domain (outside the CDR3, taken from reference TRBV28 and TRBJ1-5): DVKVTQSSRYLVKRTGEKVFLECVQDMDHENMFWYRQDPGLGLRLIYFSYDVKMKEKGDIPEGYSVSREKKERFSLILESASTNQTSMYLCASSPPPYQPQHFGDGTRLSIL.

In its sample, this clone ranks as medium-sized. V usage is TRBV6-1 and J usage is TRBJ2-1, with D possibly TRBD2 on 6 matching bases. The V gene lost 4 bases and the J gene lost 10 bases, with 11 bases spanning the gap. The CDR3 has 12 amino acids. Germline CDR1 reads MNHNS; CDR2 reads SASEGT. CDR3 sequence reads: CASSAMGGEQFF. CDR3 bases: TGTGCCAGCAGTGCTATGGGAGGAGAGCAGTTCTTC.

The genes are TRBV5-1 and TRBJ2-2, with TRBD2 identical over 8 bases. Germline CDR1 and CDR2: SGHRS and YFSETQ. The ends lost 0 bases at V and 0 bases at J; junction bases unmatched: 7. This CDR3 has 18 residues. The CDR3 sequence is CASSLALAGVTNTGELFF. The CDR3 nucleotides read TGCGCCAGCAGCTTGGCCCTAGCGGGCGTCACGAACACCGGGGAGCTGTTTTTT.

This clone came up a few times. The chain recombines TRBV2 with TRBJ2-5; 16 positions match TRBD2. Trimming removed 1 base from V and 1 base from J; junction bases left unmatched: 3. Germline V CDR1 and CDR2: SNHLY, FYNNEI. The CDR3 length is 18 residues. The CDR3 sequence is CASSEGGLAGGIQETQYF. The DNA for the CDR3 is TGTGCCAGCAGTGAAGGGGGACTAGCGGGGGGGATCCAAGAGACCCAGTACTTC. Filled out from reference TRBV2 and TRBJ2-5, the complete variable domain reads EPEVTQTPSHQVTQMGQEVILRCVPISNHLYFYWYRQILGQKVEFLVSFYNNEISEKSEIFDDQFSVERPDGSNFTLKIRSTKLEDSAMYFCASSEGGLAGGIQETQYFGPGTRLLVL.

The V call is TRBV30, the J call TRBJ2-1; D might be TRBD2 (5 bases). Trimming pared 2 bases from V and 3 bases from J, leaving 17 bases between. The germline V gene has CDR1 GTSNPN and CDR2 SVGIG (reference sequence). This CDR3 contains 16 residues. CDR3 residues: CAWSRESSPIYNEQFF. The DNA for the CDR3 is TGTGCCTGGAGTAGGGAGTCTAGCCCTATCTACAATGAGCAGTTCTTC.

This clone was counted between two and nine times. V is TRBV7-8 and J is TRBJ1-6; 12 positions agree with TRBD1. With 5 bases clipped from V and 0 bases from J, the junction kept 5 bases outside the gene matches. Germline V gene sequence: CDR1 SGHVS, CDR2 FQNEAQ. The CDR3 has 18 residues. CDR3 sequence reads: CASSTRDRGLSYNSPLHF. CDR3 DNA: TGTGCCAGCAGCACCCGGGACAGGGGGCTCTCCTATAATTCACCCCTCCACTTT.

This clone was seen more than once but under ten times. V and J are TRBV25-1 and TRBJ1-1, with 7 nucleotides matching TRBD1. This CDR3 region has 14 residues. With V trimmed by 6 bases and J by 1 base, 5 bases remained unmatched. Germline assignment: CDR1 MGHDK and CDR2 SYGVNS. CDR3 in amino acids: CASSGRTGNTEAFF. Written as DNA, the CDR3 is TGTGCCAGCAGCGGCCGGACAGGGAACACTGAAGCTTTCTTT.

This chain uses TRBV19 with TRBJ2-2; TRBD1 matches at 7 bases. Germline loops: CDR1 LNHDA, CDR2 SQIVND (reference sequence). V shed 8 bases, J shed 3 bases, and the junction held 6 bases outside the gene matches. The CDR3 is made up of 14 amino acids. The CDR3 sequence is CASSEQGYTGELFF. CDR3 DNA: TGTGCCAGTTCCGAACAGGGGTACACCGGGGAGCTGTTTTTT.

This chain joins TRBV4-2 and TRBJ1-2, with a possible D match to TRBD1 (6 bases). With 10 bases removed from V and 8 bases from J, the gap between germline ends came to 23 bases. CDR3 length equals 14 residues. Germline loops: CDR1 LGHNA, CDR2 YNFKEQ. CDR3 sequence: CAIAKVSRGSGYTF. CDR3 DNA sequence: TGTGCCATCGCAAAGGTTTCCAGGGGTAGCGGCTACACCTTC.

This clone has only one observation. The CDR3 spells CASSRIPGISGANVLTF. The CDR3 bases are TGTGCCAGCAGCCGAATTCCAGGAATCTCTGGGGCCAACGTCCTGACTTTC. The chain employs TRBV7-3 and TRBJ2-6; D unresolved. This CDR3 contains 17 residues. With 5 bases removed from V and 0 bases from J, the gap between germline ends came to 14 bases. Per germline, CDR1 SGHTA and CDR2 FQGTGA.